Listed here are 29 T cell receptor beta chains from one sample, sequenced in a study of Ad26.COV2.S vaccination and SARS-CoV-2 variants. Only in-frame clones appear in the TCRdb table, and some are missing; sequencing was by immunoSEQ multiplex PCR. The sample consists of 350,000 to 450,000 clones, about 91% of them appearing once. The sequencing used peripheral blood, collected after recovery from COVID-19. The source of these receptors is a human donor who had recovered from COVID-19.

This clone was observed once. The rearrangement joins TRBV18 to TRBJ2-2; unclear D gene. The length of the CDR3 is 14 residues. V was clipped by 2 bases and J by 5 bases, with 9 bases between them. Germline V gives CDR1 KGHSH, CDR2 LQKENI. The DNA for the CDR3 is TGTGCCAGCTCACCATTGGACGGAACCGGGGAGCTGTTTTTT. Amino acids: CASSPLDGTGELFF.

V usage is TRBV27 and J usage is TRBJ1-2; D gene unclear. Germline V gene sequence: CDR1 MNHEY, CDR2 SMNVEV (reference sequence). The CDR3 sequence is 14 residues long. The ends were cut back, 2 bases at V and 4 bases at J, with 11 bases in the middle. Here the CDR3 reads CASSLDPGLYGYTF. The CDR3 nucleotides are TGTGCCAGCAGTTTAGACCCAGGCCTCTATGGCTACACCTTC.

The rearrangement joins TRBV28 to TRBJ1-2; D gene ambiguous. The germline V gene has CDR1 MDHEN and CDR2 SYDVKM. The CDR3 loop spans 14 amino acids. The V end lost 2 bases, the J end lost 6 bases, and 13 bases lay between the germline ends. The CDR3 nucleotides are TGTGCCAGCAGTTTAACTCCGGGGATTGATGGCTACACCTTC. Residues: CASSLTPGIDGYTF.

The chain recombines TRBV7-2 with TRBJ2-7, with TRBD1 as a possible D gene (5 bases). CDR3 length: 15 residues. The germline V gene encodes CDR1 SGHTA and CDR2 FQGNSA. Trimming took off 1 base at V and 6 bases at J, with 16 bases between the two ends. CDR3 DNA: TGTGCCAGCAGCTTAGACGGCCCAAAGGGGCGCGAGCAGTACTTC. This encodes CASSLDGPKGREQYF.

The rearrangement joins TRBV5-1 to TRBJ1-1; no definite D call. Trimming shortened V by 0 bases and J by 6 bases, and 12 bases separated the two germline ends. This CDR3 spans 14 amino acids. Germline V gene lookup returns CDR1 SGHRS and CDR2 YFSETQ. The CDR3 loop is CASSLGLGGSEAFF. In DNA form, the CDR3 reads TGCGCCAGCAGCTTGGGTTTGGGAGGCTCTGAAGCTTTCTTT.

A single count supports this clone. The chain employs TRBV25-1 and TRBJ1-1; 7 bases map to TRBD1. CDR1 is MGHDK and CDR2 is SYGVNS in the germline V gene. The CDR3 totals 15 residues. With 2 bases clipped from V and 3 bases from J, the junction kept 6 bases outside the gene matches. The chain's CDR3 is CASSERTGADTEAFF. CDR3 bases: TGTGCCAGCAGTGAAAGAACAGGGGCGGACACTGAAGCTTTCTTT. The variable domain in full, with the rest retrieved from reference TRBV25-1 and TRBJ1-1, is EADIYQTPRYLVIGTGKKITLECSQTMGHDKMYWYQQDPGMELHLIHYSYGVNSTEKGDLSSESTVSRIRTEHFPLTLESARPSHTSQYLCASSERTGADTEAFFGQGTRLTVV.

The chain carries TRBV3-1 (or the pseudogene TRBV3-2) and TRBJ1-4; D call uncertain. The CDR3 is 15 amino acids. The germline CDR1 and CDR2 sequences are LGHDT and YNNKEL (reference sequence). Trimming removed 4 bases at V and 8 bases at J, with 17 bases between. The CDR3 here is CASSRTGPKAEKLFF. DNA for the CDR3: TGTGCCAGCAGCCGCACTGGGCCCAAAGCCGAAAAACTGTTTTTT.

The chain joins TRBV19 to TRBJ2-1, with D uncertain. The CDR3 is 15 amino acids. Deletions cut 1 base from V and 1 base from J, with 8 bases between. Germline CDR1 and CDR2: LNHDA and SQIVND (reference sequence). The CDR3 is CASSIVYPSYNEQFF. The CDR3 nucleotides are TGTGCCAGTAGTATAGTTTACCCATCCTACAATGAGCAGTTCTTC.

This chain connects TRBV5-1 to TRBJ1-1, with no clear D. The V end lost 4 bases, the J end lost 2 bases, and 6 bases lay between the germline ends. The CDR3 sequence is 12 residues long. From germline, CDR1 is SGHRS and CDR2 YFSETQ. The CDR3 DNA reads TGCGCCAGCAGCCTTCAAAACACTGAAGCTTTCTTT. This encodes CASSLQNTEAFF. The full variable domain, completed using reference TRBV5-1 and TRBJ1-1, is KAGVTQTPRYLIKTRGQQVTLSCSPISGHRSVSWYQQTPGQGLQFLFEYFSETQRNKGNFPGRFSGRQFSNSRSEMNVSTLELGDSALYLCASSLQNTEAFFGQGTRLTVV.

The rearrangement links TRBV5-4 to TRBJ1-1, with D unresolved. The CDR3 contains 14 residues. Germline V CDR1 and CDR2: SGHNT, YYREEE (reference sequence). The V end was cut by 2 bases, the J end by 3 bases, with 11 bases between. CDR3 DNA: TGTGCCAGCAGCTTCAGGAGGTGGGACACTGAAGCTTTCTTT. Protein: CASSFRRWDTEAFF.

The chain carries TRBV11-2 and TRBJ1-1, with no clear D. V was pared by 4 bases and J by 7 bases, with 10 bases between. The CDR3 runs 12 residues. Germline V gives CDR1 SGHAT, CDR2 FQNNGV. CDR3 sequence (DNA): TGTGCCAGCAGCTCCGACGGATATGAAGCTTTCTTT. It translates to CASSSDGYEAFF. The variable domain in full, completed from reference TRBV11-2 and TRBJ1-1, reads EAGVAQSPRYKIIEKRQSVAFWCNPISGHATLYWYQQILGQGPKLLIQFQNNGVVDDSQLPKDRFSAERLKGVDSTLKIQPAKLEDSAVYLCASSSDGYEAFFGQGTRLTVV.

The chain joins TRBV11-2 to TRBJ1-1; 7 nucleotides agree with TRBD1. Germline CDR1 is SGHAT and CDR2 is FQNNGV. The V gene end was trimmed by 0 bases and the J gene end by 2 bases; junction bases not matched to a gene: 3. This CDR3 is built from 15 residues. The CDR3 DNA reads as TGTGCCAGCAGCTTAGAAGCAGGGGGTAACACTGAAGCTTTCTTT. It specifies CASSLEAGGNTEAFF.

This sequence joins TRBV6-5 and TRBJ2-7, with D possibly TRBD1 on 6 matching bases. CDR1 is MNHEY and CDR2 is SVGAGI in the germline V gene. Trimming stripped 0 bases from V and 5 bases from J, with 11 bases between. There are 14 residues in the CDR3. CDR3 nucleotides: TGTGCCAGCAGTTACTCGTACAGGGCCCACGAGCAGTACTTC. This encodes CASSYSYRAHEQYF.

V and J are TRBV6-2 or TRBV6-3 and TRBJ1-1, with D perhaps TRBD1 (6 bases). The CDR3 loop spans 15 amino acids. Per the germline V gene, CDR1 is MNHEY and CDR2 is SVGEGT. Trimming took 4 bases from V and 3 from J, leaving 15 bases between them. Here the CDR3 reads CASSSAQGRDTEAFF. Written as DNA, the CDR3 is TGTGCCAGCAGTTCCGCACAGGGACGGGACACTGAAGCTTTCTTT.

The rearrangement uses TRBV2 and TRBJ2-2, with D perhaps TRBD1 (6 bases). V was trimmed by 5 bases and J by 4 bases, leaving 11 bases between them. There are 14 residues in the CDR3. In germline, CDR1 is SNHLY, CDR2 FYNNEI. The CDR3 nucleotides read TGTGCCAGCAGTCTACAGGGATCCACCGGGGAGCTGTTTTTT. Encoded protein: CASSLQGSTGELFF.

The chain carries TRBV5-1 and TRBJ2-7, with 8 positions matching TRBD1. V lost 0 bases to trimming and J lost 7 bases; unmatched junction nucleotides: 24. CDR1 is SGHRS and CDR2 is YFSETQ in the germline V gene. The CDR3 runs 20 residues. The CDR3 loop is CASSLDGWKGQARRRLEQYF. DNA of the CDR3: TGCGCCAGCAGCTTGGATGGTTGGAAGGGACAGGCCCGAAGGAGGCTAGAGCAGTACTTC.

Only one count was recorded for this clone. This chain connects TRBV2 to TRBJ1-5; D is unresolved. The germline CDR1 and CDR2 sequences are SNHLY and FYNNEI. V was trimmed by 7 bases and J by 4 bases, leaving 17 bases between them. The length of the CDR3 is 15 residues. The CDR3 reads CASTPAVGFNQPQHF. The CDR3, as DNA: TGTGCCAGCACCCCTGCTGTGGGCTTTAATCAGCCCCAGCATTTT.

This rearrangement joins TRBV2 to TRBJ1-4; a possible D gene is TRBD1 (6 bases). Germline values: CDR1 SNHLY, CDR2 FYNNEI. The CDR3 sequence is 13 residues long. The V end was cut by 4 bases, the J end by 7 bases, with 10 bases between. CDR3 bases: TGTGCCAGCAGTGGGACAGAAACTGAAAAACTGTTTTTT. It yields the protein CASSGTETEKLFF.

The J gene is TRBJ2-4, the V gene TRBV7-2; D is undetermined. The germline V gene has CDR1 SGHTA and CDR2 FQGNSA. V dropped 1 base and J dropped 0 bases, with 10 bases sitting between them. CDR3 length: 16 amino acids. This CDR3 is CASSLGSFLAKNIQYF. The CDR3 nucleotides read TGTGCCAGCAGCTTAGGCAGCTTCCTAGCCAAAAACATTCAGTACTTC.

CDR3 sequence reads: CASSLWGTDEQETQYF. In nucleotides, the CDR3 is TGTGCCAGCAGCTTATGGGGGACCGATGAACAAGAGACCCAGTACTTC. The chain combines TRBV13 with TRBJ2-5; D is possibly TRBD1 or TRBD2 (5 bases each). V lost 2 bases to trimming and J lost 2 bases, with 15 bases between them. CDR1 and CDR2 (germline): PRHDT, FYEKMQ (reference sequence). The CDR3 length is 16 residues.

DNA of the CDR3: TGTGCCAGCTCACTAGGTAGCACAGATACGCAGTATTTT. This encodes CASSLGSTDTQYF. The gene calls are TRBV18 and TRBJ2-3; D ambiguous. Germline CDR1 is KGHSH and CDR2 is LQKENI. This CDR3 is built from 13 residues. Between the trimmed V and J ends, which lost 4 bases and 0 bases, there was a span of 5 bases.

On this clone: A junction end diverges from the germline sequence, so it may reflect a read error. The J gene is TRBJ2-1, the V gene TRBV7-7; 7 bases are a match to TRBD2. The CDR3 covers 15 residues. Germline CDR1 is SSHAT and CDR2 is FNYEAQ (reference sequence). The CDR3 is CASSLEAGDNNEQFF. CDR3 DNA: TGTGCTAGCAGCTTAGAGGCGGGGGATAACAATGAGCAGTTCTTC.

J is TRBJ1-4 and V is TRBV7-8; D is uncertain. Trimming removed 5 bases from V and 4 bases from J, with 11 bases in between. Germline V gene data show CDR1 as SGHVS and CDR2 as FQNEAQ. The CDR3 loop spans 14 amino acids. CDR3 DNA: TGTGCCAGCAGCCGGACTAGGTTTAATGAAAAACTGTTTTTT. It yields the protein CASSRTRFNEKLFF.

The genes are TRBV3-1 (or the pseudogene TRBV3-2) and TRBJ2-5, with D maybe TRBD1 (6 bases). V was shortened by 4 bases and J by 5 bases, with 17 bases between the two germline ends. Germline assignment: CDR1 LGHDT and CDR2 YNNKEL (reference sequence). The CDR3 length is 15 residues. CDR3 amino acids: CASSPPVGAGETQYF. DNA of the CDR3: TGTGCCAGCAGCCCACCGGTGGGGGCTGGGGAGACCCAGTACTTC.

V gene TRBV5-1 combines with J gene TRBJ1-1, with D unresolved. Germline CDR1 reads SGHRS; CDR2 reads YFSETQ. The CDR3 is made up of 16 amino acids. V was trimmed by 2 bases and J by 2 bases, leaving 16 bases between them. The CDR3 protein is CASSFSRPGVNTEAFF. The CDR3 coding sequence is TGCGCCAGCAGCTTTTCGAGGCCGGGAGTCAACACTGAAGCTTTCTTT.

V gene TRBV5-1 combines with J gene TRBJ2-3; perhaps TRBD2 as D (6 bases). This CDR3 spans 13 amino acids. Trimming took 2 bases from V and 6 from J, leaving 10 bases between them. Germline V CDR1 and CDR2: SGHRS, YFSETQ. The DNA of the CDR3 is TGCGCCAGCAGCTTCGGAGGGGTCGATACGCAGTATTTT. Translated, it gives CASSFGGVDTQYF.

This chain connects TRBV2 to TRBJ1-5; TRBD1 aligns across 11 bases. Germline CDR1 SNHLY, CDR2 FYNNEI. This CDR3 is 13 amino acids long. The V and J ends lost 8 bases and 7 bases, in that order; junction bases with no gene match: 4. CDR3 in DNA: TGTGCCAGCGGACAGGGGGCAGAGCAGCCCCAGCATTTT. It codes for CASGQGAEQPQHF.

This chain links TRBV7-2 with TRBJ1-1; D is uncertain. V dropped 5 bases and J dropped 6 bases, with 16 bases sitting between them. Germline V gene sequence: CDR1 SGHTA, CDR2 FQGNSA. The CDR3 runs 14 residues. CDR3 amino acids: CASSPQIVSAEAFF. The CDR3 DNA sequence: TGTGCCAGCAGCCCGCAGATAGTTTCGGCTGAAGCTTTCTTT.

The rearrangement joins TRBV15 to TRBJ2-7; 10 nucleotides align to TRBD2. The CDR3 contains 16 residues. Trimming removed 0 bases from V and 4 bases from J; junction bases left unmatched: 6. CDR1 is LNHNV, CDR2 YYDKDF, per germline (reference sequence). CDR3 loop: CATSRDSGGSPYEQYF. The DNA for the CDR3 is TGTGCCACCAGCAGAGATAGCGGGGGGAGCCCTTACGAGCAGTACTTC.